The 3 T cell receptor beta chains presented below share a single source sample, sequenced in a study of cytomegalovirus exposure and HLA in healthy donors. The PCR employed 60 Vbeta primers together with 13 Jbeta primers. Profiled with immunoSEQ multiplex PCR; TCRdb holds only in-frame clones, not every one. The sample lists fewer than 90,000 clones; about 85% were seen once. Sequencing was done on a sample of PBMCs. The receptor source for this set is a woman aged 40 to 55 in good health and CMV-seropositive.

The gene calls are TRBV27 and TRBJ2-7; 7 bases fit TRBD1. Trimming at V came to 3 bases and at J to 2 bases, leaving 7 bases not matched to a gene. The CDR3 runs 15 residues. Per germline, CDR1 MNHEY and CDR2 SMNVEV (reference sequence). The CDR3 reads CASSLPGTAPYEQYF. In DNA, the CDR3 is TGTGCCAGCAGTTTGCCTGGGACAGCTCCCTACGAGCAGTACTTC.

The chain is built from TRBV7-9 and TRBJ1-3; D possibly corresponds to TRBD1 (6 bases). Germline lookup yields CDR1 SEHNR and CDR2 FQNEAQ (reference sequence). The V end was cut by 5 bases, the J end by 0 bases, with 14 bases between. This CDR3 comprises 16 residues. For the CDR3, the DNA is TGTGCCAGCAGCCCCAGGGACACCTACTCTGGAAACACCATATATTTT. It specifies CASSPRDTYSGNTIYF.

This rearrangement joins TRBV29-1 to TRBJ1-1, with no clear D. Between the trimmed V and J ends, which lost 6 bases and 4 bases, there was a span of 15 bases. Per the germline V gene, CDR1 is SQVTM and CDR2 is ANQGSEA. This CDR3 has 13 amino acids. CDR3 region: CSVVGQTGTEAFF. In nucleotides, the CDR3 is TGCAGCGTCGTGGGTCAAACGGGCACTGAAGCTTTCTTT. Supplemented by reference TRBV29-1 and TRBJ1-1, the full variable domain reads SAVISQKPSRDICQRGTSLTIQCQVDSQVTMMFWYRQQPGQSLTLIATANQGSEATYESGFVIDKFPISRPNLTFSTLTVSNMSPEDSSIYLCSVVGQTGTEAFFGQGTRLTVV.